This T cell receptor beta chain came from a study of T-cell memory formation after mild COVID-19. Via MiXCR, TCRdb re-called the 5' RACE reads, giving one row per CDR3 protein. The repertoire holds 250,000 to 300,000 distinct CDR3 sequences, with roughly 16% as singletons. The germline gives CDR1 MNHNY, CDR2 SVGAGI (reference sequence). The CDR3 sequence is 15 residues long. Trimming shortened V by 10 bases and J by 8 bases, and 23 bases separated the two germline ends. This clonotype was found a few times. The rearrangement links TRBV6-6 to TRBJ2-2; a weak D match, TRBD2 (6 bases). The TCR comes from a man aged 18 to 29 who had mild COVID-19 (a few samples of this study predate the infection). Cell type and time point are not known. Material: PBMCs or a T cell subset sorted from them (not recorded which). Here the CDR3 DNA reads TGTGCCACGTTCCCTTGGACGGGGGAGAGGGGGGAGCTGTTTTTT. This translates into CATFPWTGERGELFF.